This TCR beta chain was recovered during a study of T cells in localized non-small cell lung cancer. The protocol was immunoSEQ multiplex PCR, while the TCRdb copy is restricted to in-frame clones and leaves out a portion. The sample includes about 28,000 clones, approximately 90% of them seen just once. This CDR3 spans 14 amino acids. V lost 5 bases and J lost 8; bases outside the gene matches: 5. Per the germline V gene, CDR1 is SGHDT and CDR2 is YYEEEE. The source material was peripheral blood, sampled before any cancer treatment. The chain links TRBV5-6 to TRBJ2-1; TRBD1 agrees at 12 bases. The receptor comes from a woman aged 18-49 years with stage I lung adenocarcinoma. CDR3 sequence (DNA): TGTGCCAGCAGGCGGGGGACAGGGGGCGATGAGCAGTTCTTC. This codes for CASRRGTGGDEQFF.